These 21 T cell receptor beta chains were sequenced from one sample in a study of PD-L1 blockade in urothelial cancer (dated by TCRdb to about 2017). Receptors were amplified or captured by the immunoSEQ multiplex PCR assay. TCRdb holds this immuneACCESS table with in-frame rearrangements only. Some clones are missing; in checked studies, unresolved V genes explain under half, and the rest has no known cause. This sample lists about 55,000 clones; about 80% were detected once. The ten largest clones add up to 3% to 4.5% of the sample. This specimen consisted of PBMCs, obtained around atezolizumab (anti-PD-L1) treatment. All receptors come from a man in his sixties or seventies with urothelial cancer.

The chain carries TRBV19 and TRBJ1-5, with TRBD1 matching 7 bases. V shed 6 bases, J shed 3 bases, and the junction held 11 bases outside the gene matches. Per the germline V gene, CDR1 is LNHDA and CDR2 is SQIVND (reference sequence). The length of the CDR3 is 16 residues. CDR3 in DNA: TGTGCCAGTAGGCAAAACCGGGACAGCTTCAATCAGCCCCAGCATTTT. Its protein product is CASRQNRDSFNQPQHF.

The chain combines TRBV19 with TRBJ2-1, with 7 positions matching TRBD2. V lost 11 bases and J lost 4; bases outside the gene matches: 11. Germline V gene sequence: CDR1 LNHDA, CDR2 SQIVND (reference sequence). CDR3 length equals 14 residues. In nucleotides, the CDR3 is TGTGCCTCAGGGCCAGGGACTAAATACAATGAGCAGTTCTTC. It translates to CASGPGTKYNEQFF.

The rearrangement joins TRBV4-2 to TRBJ2-4, with 8 nucleotides matching TRBD1. V shed 5 bases and J 0 bases; nucleotides not matched to a gene: 9. Germline lookup yields CDR1 LGHNA and CDR2 YNFKEQ. The CDR3 is 17 amino acids. Written as DNA, the CDR3 is TGTGCCAGCAGCGTCGGACAGGGACCCCTAGCCAAAAACATTCAGTACTTC. This codes for CASSVGQGPLAKNIQYF.

The sample holds a few counts of this clone. The CDR3 loop reads CASSPGGTGKGEQYF. CDR3 nucleotides: TGTGCCAGCAGCCCAGGAGGGACAGGGAAAGGCGAGCAGTACTTC. The chain has TRBV11-3 and TRBJ2-7, with 9 bases fitting TRBD1. Germline V gene data show CDR1 as SGHNT and CDR2 as YENEEA. V gave up 5 bases and J gave up 6 bases; unmatched junction bases: 11. The CDR3 consists of 15 residues.

CDR3 DNA sequence: TGTGCCAGCAACACGGGACAGGGGGTCAACAATGAGCAGTTCTTC. Its protein product is CASNTGQGVNNEQFF. The chain joins TRBV14 to TRBJ2-1; the match to TRBD1 covers 11 bases. The CDR3 spans 15 residues. Trimming removed 7 bases from V and 5 bases from J; junction bases left unmatched: 7. Germline CDR1 reads SGHDN; CDR2 reads FVKESK.

The J gene is TRBJ2-7, the V gene TRBV27, with a possible D match to TRBD1 (6 bases). The CDR3 extends over 15 amino acids. From germline, CDR1 is MNHEY and CDR2 SMNVEV (reference sequence). The V gene lost 6 bases and the J gene lost 3 bases, with 18 bases spanning the gap. In nucleotides, the CDR3 is TGTGCCAGCAGCCAGACCGACAGGAGAGGCTACGAGCAGTACTTC. Translation: CASSQTDRRGYEQYF.

In its sample, this clone ranks as medium-sized (0.01 to 0.1%). V is TRBV19 and J is TRBJ1-5; TRBD1 aligns across 8 bases. CDR1 LNHDA and CDR2 SQIVND come from the germline V gene (reference sequence). V lost 7 bases and J lost 3; bases outside the gene matches: 11. The CDR3 consists of 16 residues. The CDR3 DNA is TGTGCCAGTAAAGCAGGGGGCAGCCTCTCCAATCAGCCCCAGCATTTT. Amino acid sequence: CASKAGGSLSNQPQHF.

V gene TRBV27 combines with J gene TRBJ1-2, with 10 nucleotides matching TRBD1. Germline loops: CDR1 MNHEY, CDR2 SMNVEV (reference sequence). V lost 9 bases and J lost 8; bases outside the gene matches: 9. CDR3 length: 13 amino acids. CDR3 residues: CASGGQGGRGYTF. The CDR3 DNA reads TGTGCCAGTGGAGGACAGGGGGGACGCGGCTACACCTTC.

The CDR3 DNA is TGCGCCAGCAGCTTGTCCGGTGCAACTAATGAAAAACTGTTTTTT. It encodes CASSLSGATNEKLFF. The chain has TRBV5-1 and TRBJ1-4; the D is unclear. V was shortened by 1 base and J by 0 bases, with 7 bases between the two germline ends. CDR3 length: 15 amino acids. Germline V gene data show CDR1 as SGHRS and CDR2 as YFSETQ.

A remark on this clone: This could be a read error, since a much larger clone is one nucleotide away. The gene calls are TRBV6-5 and TRBJ1-2; 7 bases line up with TRBD1. The CDR3 consists of 14 residues. Per germline, CDR1 MNHEY and CDR2 SVGAGI. The CDR3 nucleotides read TGTGCCAGCAGCCAAAACAGGGGTGACTATGACTACACCTTC. Amino acids: CASSQNRGDYDYTF.

This sequence joins TRBV18 and TRBJ2-7, with 8 positions matching TRBD1. CDR3 length: 12 residues. Trimming took 5 bases from V and 9 from J; bases not matched to a gene: 6. In germline, CDR1 is KGHSH, CDR2 LQKENI. In DNA, the CDR3 is TGTGCCAGCTCAGAGACAGGGGCGGGGCAGTACTTC. Its translation: CASSETGAGQYF.

The V gene is TRBV6-1, the J gene TRBJ1-2; TRBD1 might be the D (6 bases). Germline V gene lookup returns CDR1 MNHNS and CDR2 SASEGT. The CDR3 loop spans 15 amino acids. V lost 4 bases, J lost 4 bases, and 16 bases lay in between. The DNA for the CDR3 is TGTGCCAGCAGTGTCTCTACCAGGGGCTCCTATGGCTACACCTTC. This encodes CASSVSTRGSYGYTF.

V gene TRBV7-2 combines with J gene TRBJ2-7, with D uncertain. Germline values: CDR1 SGHTA, CDR2 FQGNSA. The CDR3 is 14 residues long. V was pared by 3 bases and J by 0 bases, with 9 bases between. Here the CDR3 DNA reads TGTGCCAGCAGCTTGCAGTTTTCCTCCTACGAGCAGTACTTC. Protein product: CASSLQFSSYEQYF.

The chain couples TRBV7-9 to TRBJ2-5, with D perhaps TRBD2 (6 bases). The CDR3 contains 14 residues. Germline-derived CDR1 and CDR2 are SEHNR and FQNEAQ (reference sequence). V was cut by 3 bases and J by 3 bases, with 11 bases left in between. The CDR3 DNA sequence: TGTGCCAGCAGCTTCGCTAGCGCGGAAGAGACCCAGTACTTC. This sequence encodes CASSFASAEETQYF.

There are a few counts of this clone. As DNA, the CDR3 is TGTGCCATCAGTGACAAGACAGATAGTTTCTCTGGAAACACCATATATTTT. Amino acid sequence: CAISDKTDSFSGNTIYF. V and J are TRBV10-3 and TRBJ1-3; the D gene is possibly TRBD1 (5 bases). This CDR3 is 17 amino acids long. Trimming stripped 3 bases from V and 0 bases from J, with 15 bases between. CDR1 is ENHRY and CDR2 is SYGVKD in the germline V gene.

V gene TRBV4-2 combines with J gene TRBJ1-2, with 7 bases that match TRBD1. The V gene's germline CDR1 is LGHNA and CDR2 YNFKEQ. V shed 9 bases, J shed 6 bases, and the junction held 13 bases outside the gene matches. The CDR3 covers 14 residues. CDR3 nucleotides: TGTGCCAGAAGCTTGGGGGACAGCCAGAATGGCTACACCTTC. The encoded protein is CARSLGDSQNGYTF.

V gene TRBV4-2 combines with J gene TRBJ1-2; a weak D match, TRBD1 (5 bases). The CDR3 length is 15 residues. The V end lost 1 base, the J end lost 2 bases, and 11 bases lay between the germline ends. Germline assignment: CDR1 LGHNA and CDR2 YNFKEQ. The CDR3 protein is CASSQVGPVNYGYTF. For the CDR3, the DNA is TGTGCCAGCAGCCAAGTGGGGCCAGTCAACTATGGCTACACCTTC.

The rearrangement links TRBV14 to TRBJ2-1; D call uncertain. Trimming removed 4 bases at V and 11 bases at J, with 12 bases between. This CDR3 comprises 12 residues. Germline CDR1 SGHDN, CDR2 FVKESK. This CDR3 is CASSLTRAQQFF. The CDR3, as DNA: TGTGCCAGCAGCCTGACTCGAGCTCAGCAGTTCTTC.

The chain couples TRBV9 to TRBJ2-3; TRBD2 matches at 7 bases. The V gene end was trimmed by 3 bases and the J gene end by 3 bases; junction bases not matched to a gene: 7. CDR1 is SGDLS, CDR2 YYNGEE, per germline. This CDR3 is 15 amino acids long. CDR3 coding DNA: TGTGCCAGCAGCGATAGGGGAGGGCCGACAGATACGCAGTATTTT. It yields the protein CASSDRGGPTDTQYF.

This chain links TRBV4-3 with TRBJ1-2; 8 positions agree with TRBD1. Germline CDR1 reads LGHNA; CDR2 reads YSLEER. This CDR3 is built from 16 residues. Trimming cost V 1 base and J 4 bases; bases outside gene matches: 8. The DNA for the CDR3 is TGCGCCAGCAGCCAAGGAGGACAGGGTGACTTCTATGGCTACACCTTC. Translating it yields CASSQGGQGDFYGYTF.

The chain employs TRBV6-1 and TRBJ2-4, with TRBD2 as a possible D gene (6 bases). The CDR3 length is 14 residues. V gave up 7 bases and J gave up 1 base, with 11 bases separating them. Germline V lookup: CDR1 MNHNS, CDR2 SASEGT. This chain's CDR3 is CASKAGRAKNIQYF. CDR3 nucleotides: TGTGCCAGCAAAGCGGGCCGGGCCAAAAACATTCAGTACTTC.